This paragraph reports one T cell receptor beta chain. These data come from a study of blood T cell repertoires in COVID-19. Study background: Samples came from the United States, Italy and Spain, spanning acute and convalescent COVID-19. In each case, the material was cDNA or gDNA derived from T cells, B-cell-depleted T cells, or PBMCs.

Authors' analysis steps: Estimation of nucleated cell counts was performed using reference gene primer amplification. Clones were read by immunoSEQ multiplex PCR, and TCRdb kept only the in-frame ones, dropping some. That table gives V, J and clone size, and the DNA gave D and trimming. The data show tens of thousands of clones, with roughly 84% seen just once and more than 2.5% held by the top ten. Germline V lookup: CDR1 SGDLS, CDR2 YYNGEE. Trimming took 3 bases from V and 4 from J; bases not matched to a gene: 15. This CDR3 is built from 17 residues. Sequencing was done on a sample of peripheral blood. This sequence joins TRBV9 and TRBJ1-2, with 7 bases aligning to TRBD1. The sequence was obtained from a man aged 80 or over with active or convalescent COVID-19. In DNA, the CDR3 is TGTGCCAGCAGCGGACGGACAGGAAACTGGGAATCCTATGGCTACACCTTC. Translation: CASSGRTGNWESYGYTF.